The 9 T cell receptor beta chains below all came from one sample that was sequenced in a study of a mutant IDH1 vaccine in newly diagnosed glioma. Their cognate antigens are unknown. Only in-frame clones appear in the TCRdb table, and some are missing; sequencing was by immunoSEQ multiplex PCR. The sample shows approximately 45,000 clones, under 95% of them seen only once. The sample's time point: week 23, last vaccination. What each vaccine dose contained was 300 ug of mutant IDH1 20-mer peptide, accompanied by topical imiquimod. Source: PBMCs, taken from a glioma patient whose treatment included an IDH1 peptide vaccine. The source is a man aged 50 to 60 with glioma.

The rearrangement joins TRBV29-1 to TRBJ2-3; 11 bases match TRBD2. The CDR3 has 15 residues. Losses at the gene ends were 7 bases for V and 0 bases for J; bases not matched to a gene: 6. CDR1 and CDR2 from the germline V gene are SQVTM and ANQGSEA. The CDR3 here is CSASGLAVSTDTQYF. CDR3 nucleotides: TGCAGCGCGTCGGGACTAGCGGTTAGCACAGATACGCAGTATTTT.

The gene calls are TRBV5-1 and TRBJ2-7, with D uncertain. The CDR3 runs to 12 residues. Trimming left V 2 bases short and J 5 bases short, with 8 bases between. CDR1 is SGHRS, CDR2 YFSETQ, per germline. The CDR3 coding sequence is TGCGCCAGCAGCTTAAGTCGGCACGAGCAGTACTTC. Its translation: CASSLSRHEQYF.

This sequence joins TRBV7-6 and TRBJ1-4, with a tentative D call TRBD1 (5 bases). This CDR3 contains 14 residues. CDR1 SGHVS and CDR2 FNYEAQ come from the germline V gene. Between the trimmed V and J ends, which lost 5 bases and 5 bases, there was a span of 12 bases. The CDR3 sequence is CASSLFNRNEKLFF. The CDR3, as DNA: TGTGCCAGCAGCCTATTCAACAGGAATGAAAAACTGTTTTTT.

J is TRBJ1-2 and V is TRBV9, with D unresolved. The CDR3 spans 14 residues. Trimming pared 0 bases from V and 3 bases from J, leaving 9 bases between. Germline CDR1 and CDR2: SGDLS and YYNGEE. The DNA for the CDR3 is TGTGCCAGCAGCGTAGAATCTTCCTACTATGGCTACACCTTC. This gives the protein CASSVESSYYGYTF.

This sequence joins TRBV7-9 and TRBJ1-1; 7 bases match TRBD1. With V trimmed by 5 bases and J by 4 bases, 10 bases remained unmatched. CDR1 is SEHNR, CDR2 FQNEAQ, per germline (reference sequence). The CDR3 is 15 amino acids. The CDR3 bases are TGTGCCAGCAGCCACCCCAGGGGGGTTTTCACTGAAGCTTTCTTT. It encodes CASSHPRGVFTEAFF.

V usage is TRBV7-6 and J usage is TRBJ1-5; 7 positions agree with TRBD1. This CDR3 has 15 amino acids. Germline CDR1 and CDR2: SGHVS and FNYEAQ. The V gene end was trimmed by 1 base and the J gene end by 4 bases; junction bases not matched to a gene: 4. CDR3 sequence (DNA): TGTGCCAGCAGCTTAGGACAGGGTCAAAATCAGCCCCAGCATTTT. This translates into CASSLGQGQNQPQHF.

This clone was counted once. The gene calls are TRBV29-1 and TRBJ2-7; no clear D gene. The germline V gene encodes CDR1 SQVTM and CDR2 ANQGSEA. The V and J ends lost 3 bases and 2 bases respectively, with 5 bases between them. CDR3 size: 11 residues. CDR3 region: CSVEVTYEQYF. CDR3 DNA: TGCAGCGTTGAGGTGACCTACGAGCAGTACTTC.

The chain employs TRBV5-5 and TRBJ2-7; 10 bases are shared with TRBD2. The CDR3 has 16 residues. V dropped 4 bases and J dropped 5; count of bases not matched to a gene: 12. Germline V gene sequence: CDR1 SGHKS, CDR2 YYEKEE (reference sequence). The CDR3 region is CASSPQTQLAGNEQYF. CDR3 nucleotide sequence: TGTGCCAGCAGCCCCCAGACTCAACTAGCGGGAAACGAGCAGTACTTC.

The chain links TRBV5-1 to TRBJ2-1; D possibly uses TRBD1 or TRBD2 (5 bases each). Trimming took 2 bases from V and 3 from J, leaving 15 bases between them. Germline loops: CDR1 SGHRS, CDR2 YFSETQ. The length of the CDR3 is 16 residues. The CDR3 loop is CASSFLPGPIYNEQFF. The CDR3 coding sequence is TGCGCCAGCAGCTTTTTGCCGGGGCCGATCTACAATGAGCAGTTCTTC.